The 15 T cell receptor beta chains presented below share a single source sample, sequenced in a study of PD-L1 blockade in urothelial cancer. The time point here: pretreatment peripheral blood. The data were produced by immunoSEQ multiplex PCR, yet TCRdb's version contains in-frame clones alone and is incomplete. This sample has 60,000 to 70,000 clones; around 86% occur once, and the top ten carry 2.5% to 4%. Sample: PBMCs, taken around atezolizumab (anti-PD-L1) treatment. These receptors came from a man aged 70-80 years with urothelial cancer.

J is TRBJ2-3 and V is TRBV7-8; 10 positions agree with TRBD2. V was pared by 3 bases and J by 0 bases, with 3 bases of the junction left unmatched. The germline CDR1 and CDR2 sequences are SGHVS and FQNEAQ. This CDR3 spans 16 amino acids. The CDR3 nucleotides are TGTGCCAGCAGCTTGCCGACTAGCGGGAGCACAGATACGCAGTATTTT. As protein: CASSLPTSGSTDTQYF.

The CDR3 region has the DNA TGTGCCAGTCAAAAACCGGGACAAAGGAACACTGAAGCTTTCTTT. It translates to CASQKPGQRNTEAFF. The chain links TRBV19 to TRBJ1-1; perhaps TRBD1 as D (6 bases). Trimming took 8 bases from V and 1 from J, leaving 17 bases between them. CDR1 is LNHDA and CDR2 is SQIVND in the germline V gene (reference sequence). This CDR3 region has 15 residues.

This clone was seen more than once but under ten times. The V gene is TRBV19, the J gene TRBJ1-5, with 7 bases identical to TRBD1. After removal of 5 bases from V and 8 bases from J, the junction contained 3 bases not matched to a gene. CDR1 LNHDA and CDR2 SQIVND come from the germline V gene (reference sequence). This CDR3 is 12 amino acids long. The chain's CDR3 is CASSFRGEPQHF. The CDR3 bases are TGTGCCAGTAGTTTCAGGGGGGAGCCCCAGCATTTT.

This clone was seen just once. This chain connects TRBV30 to TRBJ1-3, with TRBD1 matching 10 bases. This CDR3 is 17 amino acids long. CDR1 is GTSNPN and CDR2 is SVGIG in the germline V gene (reference sequence). Trimming removed 7 bases from V and 0 bases from J; junction bases left unmatched: 12. The CDR3 loop is CAFVRDRGLPSGNTIYF. As DNA, the CDR3 is TGTGCCTTCGTCCGGGACAGGGGTCTCCCCTCTGGAAACACCATATATTTT.

V usage is TRBV4-2 and J usage is TRBJ2-3; 11 bases are shared with TRBD2. Germline V gene lookup returns CDR1 LGHNA and CDR2 YNFKEQ. V was clipped by 0 bases and J by 1 base; unmatched bases: 0. This CDR3 contains 16 residues. In nucleotides, the CDR3 is TGTGCCAGCAGCCAAGAACTAGCGGGAGGCACAGATACGCAGTATTTT. As protein: CASSQELAGGTDTQYF.

Comments on this clone: An end of the junction does not agree with germline; a read error may underlie this. This chain connects TRBV28 to TRBJ2-7; 10 bases fit TRBD2. In germline, CDR1 is MDHEN, CDR2 SYDVKM. This CDR3 region has 13 residues. The CDR3 spells CASSPWTSGNPDF. CDR3 bases: TGTGCCAGCAGTCCGTGGACTAGCGGCAACCCGGACTTC.

CDR3 sequence: CASSSAGLGKGTEAFF. In DNA, the CDR3 is TGTGCCAGCAGTTCGGCGGGACTCGGGAAAGGCACTGAAGCTTTCTTT. V is TRBV28 and J is TRBJ1-1; D is possibly TRBD1 (5 bases). With 4 bases removed from V and 4 bases from J, the gap between germline ends came to 19 bases. The germline CDR1 and CDR2 sequences are MDHEN and SYDVKM. The CDR3 has 16 amino acids. Drawing the rest from reference TRBV28 and TRBJ1-1, the complete variable domain is DVKVTQSSRYLVKRTGEKVFLECVQDMDHENMFWYRQDPGLGLRLIYFSYDVKMKEKGDIPEGYSVSREKKERFSLILESASTNQTSMYLCASSSAGLGKGTEAFFGQGTRLTVV.

The gene calls are TRBV11-2 and TRBJ2-2; 9 bases map to TRBD1. CDR1 and CDR2 (germline): SGHAT, FQNNGV. The CDR3 spans 16 residues. J gave up 6 bases and V 5 bases, and 10 bases lay outside the gene matches. This CDR3 reads CASSQAATGGSGELFF. For the CDR3, the DNA is TGTGCCAGCAGCCAAGCGGCGACAGGGGGTTCCGGGGAGCTGTTTTTT.

The chain is built from TRBV5-6 and TRBJ2-2; D is possibly TRBD1 (5 bases). The CDR3 consists of 15 residues. Germline CDR1 is SGHDT and CDR2 is YYEEEE. V gave up 6 bases and J gave up 5 bases, with 17 bases separating them. The CDR3 reads CASKGGAGKTGELFF. The CDR3 nucleotides read TGTGCCAGCAAGGGTGGGGCAGGGAAAACCGGGGAGCTGTTTTTT.

As concerns this clone: Other DNA sequences in this sample translate to the same CDR3. The chain couples TRBV19 to TRBJ2-1; maybe TRBD1 (6 bases). The CDR3 consists of 13 residues. V gave up 3 bases and J gave up 5 bases, with 8 bases separating them. Germline values: CDR1 LNHDA, CDR2 SQIVND (reference sequence). This CDR3 reads CASSIGQNNEQFF. The CDR3 bases are TGTGCCAGTAGTATCGGACAGAACAATGAGCAGTTCTTC. Based on the CDR3 plus reference TRBV19 and TRBJ2-1, the full variable domain is DGGITQSPKYLFRKEGQNVTLSCEQNLNHDAMYWYRQDPGQGLRLIYYSQIVNDFQKGDIAEGYSVSREKKESFPLTVTSAQKNPTAFYLCASSIGQNNEQFFGPGTRLTVL.

The CDR3 DNA is TGTGCCAGCCTAAGCGGGAAGACCTACGAGCAGTACTTC. Protein sequence: CASLSGKTYEQYF. This chain connects TRBV6-5 to TRBJ2-7; 7 bases are shared with TRBD2. The CDR3 runs to 13 residues. V trimming: 8 bases; J trimming: 2 bases; junction bases outside the gene matches: 6. The germline V gene has CDR1 MNHEY and CDR2 SVGAGI.

The V call is TRBV5-1, the J call TRBJ2-1; 9 positions agree with TRBD2. The CDR3 is 15 amino acids. The trim removed 5 bases at V and 1 base at J, leaving 4 bases unmatched. CDR1 and CDR2 (germline): SGHRS, YFSETQ. CDR3 in DNA: TGCGCCAGCAGTCCTACTAGCGGGTCCTACAATGAGCAGTTCTTC. It specifies CASSPTSGSYNEQFF.

This rearrangement joins TRBV5-5 to TRBJ1-1, with a possible D match to TRBD1 (5 bases). V lost 4 bases and J 8 bases, leaving 21 bases between the germline ends. Germline values: CDR1 SGHKS, CDR2 YYEKEE (reference sequence). The CDR3 contains 15 residues. CDR3 DNA sequence: TGTGCCAGCAGCCCCGGAATATCTGTTGGGGGGGAAGCTTTCTTT. As protein: CASSPGISVGGEAFF.

This chain connects TRBV7-9 to TRBJ2-6; tentative D call: TRBD2 (5 bases). Trimming took 5 bases from V and 1 from J, leaving 12 bases between them. CDR3 length equals 16 residues. CDR1 SEHNR and CDR2 FQNEAQ come from the germline V gene (reference sequence). This CDR3 reads CASSPTRGSGANVLTF. The DNA for the CDR3 is TGTGCCAGCAGCCCCACCCGAGGGTCTGGGGCCAACGTCCTGACTTTC.

Only one count was recorded for this clone. V gene TRBV6-4 combines with J gene TRBJ2-1; maybe TRBD1 (5 bases). The CDR3 runs 14 residues. CDR1 is MRHNA and CDR2 is SNTAGT in the germline V gene. V lost 5 bases, J lost 5 bases, and 13 bases lay in between. CDR3 amino acids: CASSRQSFNNEQFF. Written as DNA, the CDR3 is TGTGCCAGCAGTCGACAGAGTTTCAACAATGAGCAGTTCTTC.